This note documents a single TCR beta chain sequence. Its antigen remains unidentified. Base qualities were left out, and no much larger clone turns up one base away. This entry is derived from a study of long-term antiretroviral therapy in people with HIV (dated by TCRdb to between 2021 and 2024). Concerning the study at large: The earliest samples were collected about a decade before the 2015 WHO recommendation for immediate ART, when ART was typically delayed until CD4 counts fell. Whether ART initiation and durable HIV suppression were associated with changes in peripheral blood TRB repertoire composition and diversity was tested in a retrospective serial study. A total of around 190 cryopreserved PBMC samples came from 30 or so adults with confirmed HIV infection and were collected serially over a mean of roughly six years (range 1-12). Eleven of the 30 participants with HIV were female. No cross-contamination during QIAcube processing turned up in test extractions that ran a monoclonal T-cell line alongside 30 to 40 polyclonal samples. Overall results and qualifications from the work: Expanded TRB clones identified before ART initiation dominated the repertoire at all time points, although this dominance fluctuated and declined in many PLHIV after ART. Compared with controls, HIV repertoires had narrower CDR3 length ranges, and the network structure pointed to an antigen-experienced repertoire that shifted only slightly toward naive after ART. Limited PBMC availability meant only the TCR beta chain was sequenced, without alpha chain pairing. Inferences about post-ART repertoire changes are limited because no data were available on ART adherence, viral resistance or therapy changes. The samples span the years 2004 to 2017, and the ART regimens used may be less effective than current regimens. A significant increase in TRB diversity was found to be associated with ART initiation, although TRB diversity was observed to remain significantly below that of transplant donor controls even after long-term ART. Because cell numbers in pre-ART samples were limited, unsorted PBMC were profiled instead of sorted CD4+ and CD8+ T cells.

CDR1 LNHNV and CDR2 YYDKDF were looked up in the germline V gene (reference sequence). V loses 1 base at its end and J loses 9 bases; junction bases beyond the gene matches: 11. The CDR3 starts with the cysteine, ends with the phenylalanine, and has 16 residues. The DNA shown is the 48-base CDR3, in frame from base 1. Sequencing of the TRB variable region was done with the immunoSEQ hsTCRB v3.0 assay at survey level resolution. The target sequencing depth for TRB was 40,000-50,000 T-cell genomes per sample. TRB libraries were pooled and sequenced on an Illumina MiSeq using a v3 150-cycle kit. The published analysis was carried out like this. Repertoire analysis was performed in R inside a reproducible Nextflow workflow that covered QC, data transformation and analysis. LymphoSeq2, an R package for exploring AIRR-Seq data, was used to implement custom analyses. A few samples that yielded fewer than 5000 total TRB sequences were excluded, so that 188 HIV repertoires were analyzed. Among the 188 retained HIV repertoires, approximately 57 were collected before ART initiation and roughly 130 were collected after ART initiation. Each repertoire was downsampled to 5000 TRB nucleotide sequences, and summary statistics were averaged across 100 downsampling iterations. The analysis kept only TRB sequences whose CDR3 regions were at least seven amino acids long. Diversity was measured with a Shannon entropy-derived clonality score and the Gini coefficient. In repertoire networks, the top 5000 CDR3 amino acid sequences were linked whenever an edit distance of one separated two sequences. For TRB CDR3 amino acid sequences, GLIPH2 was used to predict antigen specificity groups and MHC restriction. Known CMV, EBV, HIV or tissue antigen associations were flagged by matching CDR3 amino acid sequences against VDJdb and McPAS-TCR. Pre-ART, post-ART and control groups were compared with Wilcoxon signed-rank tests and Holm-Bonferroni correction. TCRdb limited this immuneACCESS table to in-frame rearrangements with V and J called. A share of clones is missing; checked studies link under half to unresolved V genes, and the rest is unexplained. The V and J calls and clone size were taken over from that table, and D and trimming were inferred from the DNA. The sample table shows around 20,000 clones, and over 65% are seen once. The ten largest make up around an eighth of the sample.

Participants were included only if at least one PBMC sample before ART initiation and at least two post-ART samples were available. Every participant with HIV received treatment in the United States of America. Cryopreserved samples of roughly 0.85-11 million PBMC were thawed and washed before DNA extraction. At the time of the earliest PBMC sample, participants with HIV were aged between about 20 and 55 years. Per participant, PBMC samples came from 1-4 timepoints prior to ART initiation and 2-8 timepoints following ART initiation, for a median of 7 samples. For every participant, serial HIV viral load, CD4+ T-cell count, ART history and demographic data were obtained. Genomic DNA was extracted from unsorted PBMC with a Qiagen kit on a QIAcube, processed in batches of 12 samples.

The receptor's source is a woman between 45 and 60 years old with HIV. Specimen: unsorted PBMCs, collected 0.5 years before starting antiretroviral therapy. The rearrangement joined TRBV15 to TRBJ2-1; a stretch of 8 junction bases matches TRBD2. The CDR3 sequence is CATSRGGSGVLTEQFF. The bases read TGTGCCACCAGCAGAGGGGGTAGCGGGGTATTGACTGAGCAGTTCTTC.